The 21 T cell receptor beta chains below all came from one sample that was sequenced in a study of blood T cell repertoires in COVID-19. Using immunoSEQ multiplex PCR, the repertoire was profiled, and TCRdb retains in-frame clones only, with some absent. Of 250,000 or so clones detected, about three quarters appear once; the ten largest clones hold around 3.4%. Source material: peripheral blood. These receptors originate from a woman of 80 years or more with acute or convalescent COVID-19.

Of note for this clone: Other DNA sequences from this sample encode an identical CDR3 as well. The rearrangement uses TRBV30 and TRBJ1-5; D uncertain. Per the germline V gene, CDR1 is GTSNPN and CDR2 is SVGIG (reference sequence). V lost 0 bases, J lost 0 bases, and 9 bases lay in between. The CDR3 extends over 15 amino acids. The CDR3 loop is CAWSVRGYSNQPQHF. In nucleotides, the CDR3 is TGTGCCTGGAGTGTCCGGGGTTATAGCAATCAGCCCCAGCATTTT.

This clone was observed at least ten times. The chain carries TRBV5-5 and TRBJ2-1, with 9 positions matching TRBD1. With V trimmed by 1 base and J by 4 bases, 3 bases remained unmatched. This CDR3 region has 15 residues. The germline CDR1 and CDR2 sequences are SGHKS and YYEKEE (reference sequence). In DNA form, the CDR3 reads TGTGCCAGCAGCTTGAGCGGGACAGGGTACAATGAGCAGTTCTTC. Protein product: CASSLSGTGYNEQFF.

The chain joins TRBV5-1 to TRBJ1-5, with D maybe TRBD1 (5 bases). Germline V gene lookup returns CDR1 SGHRS and CDR2 YFSETQ. The CDR3 has 14 amino acids. The V and J ends lost 0 bases and 5 bases respectively, with 9 bases between them. CDR3 amino acids: CASSLDGQDQPQHF. The DNA of the CDR3 is TGCGCCAGCAGCTTGGATGGACAAGATCAGCCCCAGCATTTT.

DNA for the CDR3: TGCGCCAGCAGCCCAGGACAGGGTCCGAACACTGAAGCTTTCTTT. Its translation is CASSPGQGPNTEAFF. This rearrangement joins TRBV5-1 to TRBJ1-1; 8 positions agree with TRBD1. With V trimmed by 4 bases and J by 1 base, 6 bases remained unmatched. The CDR3 has 15 residues. Germline CDR1 reads SGHRS; CDR2 reads YFSETQ.

This chain links TRBV28 with TRBJ2-1, with 8 bases identical to TRBD1. Germline loops: CDR1 MDHEN, CDR2 SYDVKM. The CDR3 contains 16 residues. V gave up 6 bases and J gave up 0 bases; unmatched junction bases: 7. The CDR3 DNA follows: TGTGCCAGCAGCAGTTACGGGACAGGCTCCTACAATGAGCAGTTCTTC. Its protein product is CASSSYGTGSYNEQFF.

V and J are TRBV2 and TRBJ1-1; D is unclear. The CDR3 loop spans 15 amino acids. The germline V and J ends were trimmed by 10 bases and 1 base, with 19 bases remaining between them. In germline, CDR1 is SNHLY, CDR2 FYNNEI. The CDR3 reads CATLPGGLGNTEAFF. Here the CDR3 DNA reads TGTGCCACCCTTCCGGGAGGACTTGGGAACACTGAAGCTTTCTTT.

This sequence joins TRBV7-9 and TRBJ2-7; 9 bases fit TRBD2. V was clipped by 4 bases and J by 2 bases; unmatched bases: 3. This CDR3 has 14 amino acids. CDR1 is SEHNR and CDR2 is FQNEAQ in the germline V gene (reference sequence). The CDR3 region has the DNA TGTGCCAGCAGCTCCCAGCGGGGGGCCTACGAGCAGTACTTC. Its translation: CASSSQRGAYEQYF.

The chain combines TRBV9 with TRBJ2-3, with 7 bases fitting TRBD2. V lost 4 bases, J lost 1 base, and 6 bases stayed unmatched. The germline gives CDR1 SGDLS, CDR2 YYNGEE. This CDR3 contains 15 residues. The CDR3 region is CASSRWEGGTDTQYF. CDR3 DNA: TGTGCCAGCAGCCGCTGGGAGGGCGGCACAGATACGCAGTATTTT. Full variable domain (rest looked up from reference TRBV9 and TRBJ2-3): DSGVTQTPKHLITATGQRVTLRCSPRSGDLSVYWYQQSLDQGLQFLIQYYNGEERAKGNILERFSAQQFPDLHSELNLSSLELGDSALYFCASSRWEGGTDTQYFGPGTRLTVL.

The chain is built from TRBV29-1 and TRBJ2-1, with D hard to call. Germline values: CDR1 SQVTM, CDR2 ANQGSEA. Deletions cut 6 bases from V and 0 bases from J, with 12 bases between. The CDR3 consists of 14 residues. The CDR3 loop reads CSVVGPGSYNEQFF. CDR3 coding DNA: TGCAGCGTCGTGGGCCCAGGCTCCTACAATGAGCAGTTCTTC.

V gene TRBV7-2 combines with J gene TRBJ1-3; D possibly corresponds to TRBD1 (5 bases). The CDR3 has 14 residues. Looked up from germline, CDR1 is SGHTA and CDR2 is FQGNSA. V lost 5 bases to trimming and J lost 0 bases, with 8 bases between them. CDR3 DNA sequence: TGTGCCAGCAGCCAACAGGCCTCTGGAAACACCATATATTTT. Its translation: CASSQQASGNTIYF. The whole variable domain, remainder taken from reference TRBV7-2 and TRBJ1-3, is GAGVSQSPSNKVTEKGKDVELRCDPISGHTALYWYRQSLGQGLEFLIYFQGNSAPDKSGLPSDRFSAERTGGSVSTLTIQRTQQEDSAVYLCASSQQASGNTIYFGEGSWLTVV.

DNA for the CDR3: TGTGCCAGCAGCCAAGGGCGGACAAGCCTTCGCACAGATACGCAGTATTTT. This codes for CASSQGRTSLRTDTQYF. The rearrangement joins TRBV14 to TRBJ2-3; possibly TRBD1 for D (5 bases). V was clipped by 1 base and J by 1 base, with 15 bases between them. The germline V gene has CDR1 SGHDN and CDR2 FVKESK. This CDR3 has 17 residues.

This clone was detected only a few times. The genes are TRBV27 and TRBJ2-5; 13 bases match TRBD2. The V gene end was trimmed by 6 bases and the J gene end by 5 bases; junction bases not matched to a gene: 15. The CDR3 spans 18 residues. Germline CDR1 and CDR2: MNHEY and SMNVEV (reference sequence). The CDR3 region is CASSLTGPGLAGVETQYF. The CDR3 DNA is TGTGCCAGCAGCCTGACAGGACCCGGACTAGCGGGAGTTGAGACCCAGTACTTC.

The chain has TRBV2 and TRBJ1-1, with 9 bases aligning to TRBD1. After removal of 5 bases from V and 5 bases from J, the junction contained 15 bases not matched to a gene. Looked up from germline, CDR1 is SNHLY and CDR2 is FYNNEI. This CDR3 contains 17 residues. The DNA for the CDR3 is TGTGCCAGCAGTCCAACTCCGGGACAGGGTCCGAAGACTGAAGCTTTCTTT. It yields the protein CASSPTPGQGPKTEAFF. Full variable domain (missing parts from reference TRBV2 and TRBJ1-1): EPEVTQTPSHQVTQMGQEVILRCVPISNHLYFYWYRQILGQKVEFLVSFYNNEISEKSEIFDDQFSVERPDGSNFTLKIRSTKLEDSAMYFCASSPTPGQGPKTEAFFGQGTRLTVV.

V is TRBV7-9 and J is TRBJ1-4, with D unresolved. The ends were cut back, 1 base at V and 8 bases at J, with 14 bases in the middle. Germline V gene data show CDR1 as SEHNR and CDR2 as FQNEAQ (reference sequence). The CDR3 loop spans 15 amino acids. The CDR3 is CASSLEGGSIEKLFF. The CDR3 DNA reads as TGTGCCAGCAGCTTAGAGGGAGGGTCCATAGAAAAACTGTTTTTT.

The CDR3 reads CASSYKGGSGNTIYF. CDR3 nucleotides: TGTGCCAGCAGTTATAAAGGGGGCTCTGGAAACACCATATATTTT. The chain couples TRBV6-5 to TRBJ1-3; D may be TRBD1 (6 bases). The V and J ends lost 3 bases and 0 bases respectively, with 9 bases between them. Germline values: CDR1 MNHEY, CDR2 SVGAGI. The CDR3 runs 15 residues.

The chain recombines TRBV10-3 with TRBJ1-6; D may be TRBD1 (5 bases). Trimming pared 6 bases from V and 5 bases from J, leaving 11 bases between. The CDR3 totals 14 residues. Germline loops: CDR1 ENHRY, CDR2 SYGVKD. Here the CDR3 reads CAIRIDRDNSPLHF. The CDR3 nucleotides read TGTGCCATCAGGATAGACAGAGATAATTCACCCCTCCACTTT.

The V call is TRBV4-3, the J call TRBJ1-6, with 8 bases lining up with TRBD1. With 0 bases clipped from V and 0 bases from J, the junction kept 7 bases outside the gene matches. The germline gives CDR1 LGHNA, CDR2 YSLEER. CDR3 length: 19 residues. The CDR3: CASSQEAQGGRSYNSPLHF. The CDR3 nucleotides read TGCGCCAGCAGCCAAGAGGCACAGGGGGGACGCTCCTATAATTCACCCCTCCACTTT.

This chain connects TRBV2 to TRBJ2-1, with 9 nucleotides matching TRBD1. Germline V gene sequence: CDR1 SNHLY, CDR2 FYNNEI. With V trimmed by 5 bases and J by 8 bases, 10 bases remained unmatched. The CDR3 totals 15 residues. The CDR3 nucleotides read TGTGCCAGCAGTAAAAACAGGGGGCGCTTGGATGAGCAGTTCTTC. This sequence encodes CASSKNRGRLDEQFF. Full variable domain (remainder filled in from reference TRBV2 and TRBJ2-1): EPEVTQTPSHQVTQMGQEVILRCVPISNHLYFYWYRQILGQKVEFLVSFYNNEISEKSEIFDDQFSVERPDGSNFTLKIRSTKLEDSAMYFCASSKNRGRLDEQFFGPGTRLTVL.

The rearrangement joins TRBV6-5 to TRBJ1-2, with 9 bases identical to TRBD1. The CDR3 runs 15 residues. Germline assignment: CDR1 MNHEY and CDR2 SVGAGI. The V segment lost 0 bases and the J segment 8 bases; nucleotides outside the gene matches: 7. The CDR3 DNA reads as TGTGCCAGCAGTTACTCGGGGGGACAGGGTCAAGGCTACACCTTC. Translating it yields CASSYSGGQGQGYTF.

The chain uses TRBV5-4 and TRBJ1-3; 9 positions match TRBD1. CDR1 and CDR2 from the germline V gene are SGHNT and YYREEE (reference sequence). This CDR3 comprises 17 residues. Trimming took 0 bases from V and 0 from J; bases not matched to a gene: 4. This CDR3 reads CASSLASDRGSGNTIYF. The DNA for the CDR3 is TGTGCCAGCAGCTTGGCTTCGGACAGGGGCTCTGGAAACACCATATATTTT.

The chain uses TRBV9 and TRBJ1-2; 7 bases match TRBD1. Germline CDR1 is SGDLS and CDR2 is YYNGEE. The CDR3 is 16 amino acids. Trimming at V came to 0 bases and at J to 7 bases, leaving 12 bases not matched to a gene. CDR3 region: CASSVVEGALGFGYTF. The DNA of the CDR3 is TGTGCCAGCAGCGTAGTGGAGGGGGCGCTTGGATTTGGCTACACCTTC.